These 28 T cell receptor beta chains were all obtained from the same sample, sequenced in a study of cytomegalovirus exposure and HLA in healthy donors. With 60 Vbeta and 13 Jbeta primers, the PCR was carried out. Only in-frame clones appear in the TCRdb table, and some are missing; sequencing was by immunoSEQ multiplex PCR. The table has approximately 100,000 clones, roughly 66% seen once. Input material: PBMCs. These TCRs come from a woman aged 50 to 60 in good health and CMV-seronegative.

This clone was recorded once. The chain is built from TRBV15 and TRBJ2-1; D is ambiguous. Germline V gives CDR1 LNHNV, CDR2 YYDKDF (reference sequence). The CDR3 length is 14 residues. V lost 0 bases, J lost 8 bases, and 11 bases lay in between. The CDR3 nucleotides read TGTGCCACCAGCAGAGATCCCGGGTCCGATGAGCAGTTCTTC. Protein product: CATSRDPGSDEQFF.

The chain employs TRBV5-1 and TRBJ2-2; the D gene is possibly TRBD2 (7 bases). Germline V lookup: CDR1 SGHRS, CDR2 YFSETQ. The CDR3 runs to 18 residues. The V end lost 3 bases, the J end lost 4 bases, and 22 bases lay between the germline ends. The CDR3 here is CASSWGAAGVRVTGELFF. The DNA of the CDR3 is TGCGCCAGCAGCTGGGGGGCGGCGGGAGTCCGGGTCACCGGGGAGCTGTTTTTT.

Here the CDR3 reads CASSADRGHEQYF. The CDR3 DNA reads TGCGCCAGCAGCGCGGACAGGGGGCACGAGCAGTACTTC. The V call is TRBV5-1, the J call TRBJ2-7, with TRBD1 matching 11 bases. Germline CDR1 and CDR2: SGHRS and YFSETQ. V was pared by 4 bases and J by 5 bases, with 2 bases of the junction left unmatched. The CDR3 is 13 amino acids.

CDR3 in DNA: TGTGCCAGCAGCCCCGGGGACTATGGCTACACCTTC. Protein: CASSPGDYGYTF. J is TRBJ1-2 and V is TRBV7-9; D is undetermined. Deletions cut 5 bases from V and 3 bases from J, with 7 bases between. The CDR3 loop spans 12 amino acids. From germline, CDR1 is SEHNR and CDR2 FQNEAQ (reference sequence).

In its sample, this clone was seen once. The gene calls are TRBV30 and TRBJ1-4, with D perhaps matching TRBD1 (6 bases). Germline CDR1 reads GTSNPN; CDR2 reads SVGIG (reference sequence). The length of the CDR3 is 14 residues. V gave up 2 bases and J gave up 4 bases, with 11 bases separating them. The CDR3 DNA reads TGTGCCTGGAGTTCGGGGGGCGGTAATGAAAAACTGTTTTTT. Translating gives CAWSSGGGNEKLFF. The entire variable domain, with the rest obtained from reference TRBV30 and TRBJ1-4, is as follows: SQTIHQWPATLVQPVGSPLSLECTVEGTSNPNLYWYRQAAGRGLQLLFYSVGIGQISSEVPQNLSASRPQDRQFILSSKKLLLSDSGFYLCAWSSGGGNEKLFFGSGTQLSVL.

The V gene is TRBV7-9, the J gene TRBJ2-5, with a tentative D call TRBD2 (5 bases). The J call may be wrong; the DNA end is better matched by TRBJ2-7. The CDR3 contains 13 residues. In germline, CDR1 is SEHNR, CDR2 FQNEAQ (reference sequence). The CDR3 spells CASRSPGIYEQYF. In DNA form, the CDR3 reads TGTGCCAGCAGGAGCCCGGGGATCTACGAGCAGTACTTC.

This clone appeared a few times. The chain combines TRBV11-3 with TRBJ2-7; D unclear. The germline V and J ends were trimmed by 5 bases and 0 bases, with 11 bases remaining between them. The CDR3 covers 14 residues. The germline V gene encodes CDR1 SGHNT and CDR2 YENEEA. Written as DNA, the CDR3 is TGTGCCAGCAGCCTTGCTTCGAGCTCCTACGAGCAGTACTTC. It codes for CASSLASSSYEQYF.

The CDR3 loop is CASSQEGFYGYTF. CDR3 nucleotides: TGCGCCAGCAGCCAAGAGGGCTTTTATGGCTACACCTTC. This chain uses TRBV4-1 with TRBJ1-2; D call uncertain. This CDR3 contains 13 residues. Trimming removed 0 bases at V and 5 bases at J, with 7 bases between. CDR1 is MGHRA and CDR2 is YSYEKL in the germline V gene.

The genes are TRBV4-3 and TRBJ2-1, with a weak D call TRBD2 (7 bases). The CDR3 covers 18 residues. Deletions cut 3 bases from V and 7 bases from J, with 25 bases between. Germline CDR1 and CDR2: LGHNA and YSLEER. This chain's CDR3 is CASSHPPGHNRDYNEQFF. The CDR3 DNA is TGCGCCAGCAGCCACCCCCCGGGACATAACCGGGACTATAATGAGCAGTTCTTC.

The chain uses TRBV6-4 and TRBJ1-2, with D possibly TRBD1 on 6 matching bases. The CDR3 extends over 15 amino acids. From germline, CDR1 is MRHNA and CDR2 SNTAGT. Trimming cost V 6 bases and J 4 bases, with 18 bases left between them. The CDR3 reads CASSPSGGVGYGYTF. The DNA for the CDR3 is TGTGCCAGCAGCCCCTCGGGGGGCGTTGGCTATGGCTACACCTTC.

CDR3 coding DNA: TGCGCCAGCAGCAACTACGAGCAGTACTTC. This translates into CASSNYEQYF. V usage is TRBV10-2 and J usage is TRBJ2-7; D is ambiguous. The CDR3 length is 10 residues. Looked up from germline, CDR1 is WSHSY and CDR2 is SAAADI. V dropped 6 bases and J dropped 3 bases, with 3 bases sitting between them.

The rearrangement links TRBV9 to TRBJ2-3; TRBD2 matches 7 bases. V was pared by 1 base and J by 5 bases, with 1 base of the junction left unmatched. Germline CDR1 SGDLS, CDR2 YYNGEE. This CDR3 has 13 amino acids. As DNA, the CDR3 is TGTGCCAGCAGCGTAAGCGGGGAAGATACGCAGTATTTT. Its protein product is CASSVSGEDTQYF.

This clone occurred a few times. The chain carries TRBV5-1 and TRBJ2-7, with TRBD2 matching 7 bases. Germline lookup yields CDR1 SGHRS and CDR2 YFSETQ. J gave up 2 bases and V 4 bases, and 9 bases lay outside the gene matches. This CDR3 has 15 amino acids. The CDR3 bases are TGCGCCAGCAGCCCCGGGACTACAGAGCCCTACGAGCAGTACTTC. Its translation is CASSPGTTEPYEQYF.

The chain combines TRBV7-9 with TRBJ2-5; D ambiguous. Trimming cost V 5 bases and J 4 bases, with 5 bases left between them. CDR1 is SEHNR and CDR2 is FQNEAQ in the germline V gene (reference sequence). The CDR3 has 11 amino acids. The CDR3 DNA reads as TGTGCCAGCAGCCCTCTAGAGACCCAGTACTTC. It yields the protein CASSPLETQYF.

The chain couples TRBV7-6 to TRBJ1-2, with 9 bases identical to TRBD1. The length of the CDR3 is 16 residues. Germline V gives CDR1 SGHVS, CDR2 FNYEAQ. The ends lost 5 bases at V and 8 bases at J; junction bases unmatched: 15. CDR3 DNA sequence: TGTGCCAGCAGCCTGGGACAGGGAAGGGAGGTGCGGGGCTACACCTTC. Its translation: CASSLGQGREVRGYTF.

This chain uses TRBV7-9 with TRBJ2-7; no firm D call. This CDR3 region has 11 residues. Germline CDR1 reads SEHNR; CDR2 reads FQNEAQ (reference sequence). The V and J ends lost 2 bases and 7 bases respectively, with 6 bases between them. In nucleotides, the CDR3 is TGTGCCAGCAGCTTATCCGTTGAGCAGTACTTC. This sequence encodes CASSLSVEQYF.

This sequence joins TRBV6-5 and TRBJ2-6; no clear D. Germline-derived CDR1 and CDR2 are MNHEY and SVGAGI. The V end lost 5 bases, the J end lost 0 bases, and 8 bases lay between the germline ends. The CDR3 extends over 15 amino acids. The CDR3 protein is CASSRGYSGANVLTF. The CDR3 nucleotides are TGTGCCAGCAGTCGCGGATACTCTGGGGCCAACGTCCTGACTTTC.

This clone was counted between two and nine times. The chain employs TRBV2 and TRBJ2-5; 12 bases are shared with TRBD2. The junction had 12 bases not matched to a gene; V was cut back by 5 bases and J by 5 bases. This CDR3 spans 17 amino acids. The germline V gene has CDR1 SNHLY and CDR2 FYNNEI. CDR3 sequence: CASSPMTSGGNIETQYF. The CDR3, as DNA: TGTGCCAGCAGTCCTATGACTAGCGGGGGTAATATTGAGACCCAGTACTTC. The variable domain in full, with the rest retrieved from reference TRBV2 and TRBJ2-5, is EPEVTQTPSHQVTQMGQEVILRCVPISNHLYFYWYRQILGQKVEFLVSFYNNEISEKSEIFDDQFSVERPDGSNFTLKIRSTKLEDSAMYFCASSPMTSGGNIETQYFGPGTRLLVL.

This chain links TRBV11-2 with TRBJ2-4; D call uncertain. CDR1 and CDR2 from the germline V gene are SGHAT and FQNNGV. The CDR3 length is 14 residues. Trimming left V 0 bases short and J 0 bases short, with 3 bases between. The DNA of the CDR3 is TGTGCCAGCAGCTTAGATATAGCCAAAAACATTCAGTACTTC. Translated, it gives CASSLDIAKNIQYF.

Only a few counts were recorded for this clone. This chain links TRBV5-1 with TRBJ2-5; TRBD2 is a possible D gene (5 bases). Germline CDR1 reads SGHRS; CDR2 reads YFSETQ. The CDR3 loop spans 13 amino acids. Trimming pared 4 bases from V and 2 bases from J, leaving 9 bases between. The DNA of the CDR3 is TGCGCCAGCAGCCTCGGCGGGCAAGAGACCCAGTACTTC. Translation gives CASSLGGQETQYF.

J is TRBJ2-5 and V is TRBV6-4; TRBD1 might be the D (6 bases). V lost 3 bases, J lost 3 bases, and 8 bases lay in between. The CDR3 length is 13 residues. Germline values: CDR1 MRHNA, CDR2 SNTAGT. CDR3 in amino acids: CASSETGKETQYF. Here the CDR3 DNA reads TGTGCCAGCAGTGAGACAGGAAAAGAGACCCAGTACTTC.

The chain recombines TRBV5-1 with TRBJ1-2; 9 bases align to TRBD1. Germline V gene data show CDR1 as SGHRS and CDR2 as YFSETQ. The J segment lost 3 bases and the V segment lost 3 bases, leaving 0 bases of the junction unmatched. The CDR3 contains 13 residues. The CDR3 DNA reads TGCGCCAGCAGCTGGACAGGGGACTATGGCTACACCTTC. As protein: CASSWTGDYGYTF.

This clone was detected only a few times. The CDR3 region is CASSLEGQGNGYTF. The DNA of the CDR3 is TGCGCCAGCAGCTTGGAGGGACAGGGTAATGGCTACACCTTC. The chain combines TRBV5-1 with TRBJ1-2, with 9 nucleotides matching TRBD1. The CDR3 loop spans 14 amino acids. The germline CDR1 and CDR2 sequences are SGHRS and YFSETQ. The V and J ends lost 0 bases and 6 bases, in that order; junction bases with no gene match: 3.

This clone was observed a handful of times. The chain links TRBV7-9 to TRBJ2-1; 10 positions agree with TRBD2. Per the germline V gene, CDR1 is SEHNR and CDR2 is FQNEAQ (reference sequence). The CDR3 length is 17 residues. Trimming cost V 0 bases and J 7 bases; bases outside gene matches: 9. CDR3 protein: CASSLASSAGGANEQFF. CDR3 DNA: TGTGCCAGCAGCTTAGCGTCTTCAGCGGGAGGGGCAAATGAGCAGTTCTTC.

V and J are TRBV28 and TRBJ2-7; tentative D call: TRBD1 (6 bases). This CDR3 is 16 amino acids long. Trimming took off 2 bases at V and 3 bases at J, with 17 bases between the two ends. From germline, CDR1 is MDHEN and CDR2 SYDVKM. Written as DNA, the CDR3 is TGTGCCAGCAGTTTACAGGACAGAGGGGGTTACTACGAGCAGTACTTC. It translates to CASSLQDRGGYYEQYF. Variable domain in full (rest from reference TRBV28 and TRBJ2-7): DVKVTQSSRYLVKRTGEKVFLECVQDMDHENMFWYRQDPGLGLRLIYFSYDVKMKEKGDIPEGYSVSREKKERFSLILESASTNQTSMYLCASSLQDRGGYYEQYFGPGTRLTVT.

V and J are TRBV29-1 and TRBJ2-2; a weak D match, TRBD2 (6 bases). This CDR3 contains 15 residues. V was shortened by 5 bases and J by 1 base, with 14 bases between the two germline ends. In germline, CDR1 is SQVTM, CDR2 ANQGSEA. CDR3 amino acids: CSVWGGGVNTGELFF. The CDR3 DNA is TGCAGCGTTTGGGGAGGCGGGGTGAACACCGGGGAGCTGTTTTTT.

The V call is TRBV10-2, the J call TRBJ2-4; D gene ambiguous. The CDR3 length is 12 residues. The germline V gene encodes CDR1 WSHSY and CDR2 SAAADI. The V end lost 4 bases, the J end lost 7 bases, and 8 bases lay between the germline ends. The CDR3 loop reads CASSGVGNIQYF. DNA of the CDR3: TGCGCCAGCAGTGGGGTCGGGAACATTCAGTACTTC.

V is TRBV7-8 and J is TRBJ2-1; perhaps TRBD2 as D (6 bases). This CDR3 spans 15 amino acids. The germline CDR1 and CDR2 sequences are SGHVS and FQNEAQ. V gave up 5 bases and J gave up 8 bases, with 19 bases separating them. Here the CDR3 reads CASSASGTPRDEQFF. CDR3 sequence (DNA): TGTGCCAGCAGCGCCTCCGGGACTCCCCGGGATGAGCAGTTCTTC.